This passage covers 14 T cell receptor beta chains from one sample sequenced in a study of T-cell reconstitution after alpha-beta-depleted transplantation in children. Preparation of the TCRbeta library used unique molecular identifiers. Each CDR3 protein gets one entry after TCRdb re-called the PCR reads with MiXCR. Of about 22,000 distinct CDR3 sequences listed, approximately 10% are singletons. Sequencing was performed on PBMCs from the stem cell graft donor, taken from the stem cell graft. These receptors originate from a human donor who donated a stem cell graft to a child with chronic granulomatous disease.

This clonotype came up many times. This sequence joins TRBV7-8 and TRBJ2-5; 10 bases align to TRBD2. This CDR3 has 14 amino acids. V was clipped by 5 bases and J by 6 bases; unmatched bases: 6. Per germline, CDR1 SGHVS and CDR2 FQNEAQ. The CDR3 region is CASSQGLAPKTQYF. The CDR3 DNA sequence: TGTGCCAGCAGCCAGGGACTAGCGCCGAAGACCCAGTACTTC.

On this clonotype itself: One end of the junction does not line up with germline, which may come from a read error. The chain recombines TRBV3-1 with TRBJ1-3; a possible D gene is TRBD1 (6 bases). The CDR3 loop spans 17 amino acids. The V gene's germline CDR1 is LGHDT and CDR2 YNNKEL (reference sequence). This CDR3 reads CASSPRGSQTSGNTIYF. The DNA of the CDR3 is TGTGCCAGCAGCCCGAGGGGGTCGCAGACCTCTGGAAACACCATATATTTC.

This clonotype was seen many times. The CDR3 protein is CASSQDLNAFYNEQFF. The CDR3 nucleotides read TGTGCCAGCAGCCAAGATCTCAACGCTTTCTACAATGAGCAGTTCTTC. This chain links TRBV3-1 with TRBJ2-1, with D hard to call. The CDR3 contains 16 residues. Deletions cut 0 bases from V and 3 bases from J, with 12 bases between. CDR1 is LGHDT and CDR2 is YNNKEL in the germline V gene (reference sequence).

In nucleotides, the CDR3 is TGTGCCAGCAGCTTAGTGGGGGGGGGGGCTGATACGCAGTATTTT. Amino acids: CASSLVGGGADTQYF. The V call is TRBV7-2, the J call TRBJ2-3; maybe TRBD2 (7 bases). V was pared by 1 base and J by 6 bases, with 14 bases between. Germline CDR1 and CDR2: SGHTA and FQGNSA. This CDR3 spans 15 amino acids.

This clonotype was observed at least ten times. The chain carries TRBV7-9 and TRBJ1-1; possibly TRBD1 for D (6 bases). CDR3 length: 15 amino acids. Trimming stripped 7 bases from V and 0 bases from J, with 15 bases between. Germline V CDR1 and CDR2: SEHNR, FQNEAQ (reference sequence). The CDR3 region is CASTINTGMNTEAFF. The DNA of the CDR3 is TGTGCCAGCACCATTAATACAGGGATGAACACTGAAGCTTTCTTT.

The table lists this clonotype with many counts. V gene TRBV6-5 combines with J gene TRBJ2-1; 8 bases agree with TRBD2. Germline values: CDR1 MNHEY, CDR2 SVGAGI. Trimming took 3 bases from V and 7 from J; bases not matched to a gene: 5. This CDR3 region has 14 residues. CDR3 DNA: TGTGCCAGCAGTTATCGGGGGGGGCCAAATGAGCAGTTCTTC. This encodes CASSYRGGPNEQFF.

This clonotype was found many times. V usage is TRBV20-1 and J usage is TRBJ2-4; D may match TRBD1 or TRBD2 (5 bases each). V was cut by 5 bases and J by 2 bases, with 16 bases left in between. CDR1 and CDR2 from the germline V gene are DFQATT and SNEGSKA (reference sequence). The CDR3 has 15 residues. Here the CDR3 DNA reads TGCAGTGCTCTCAGGGCTAGCTGGTCCAAAAACATTCAGTACTTC. Translated, it gives CSALRASWSKNIQYF.

This clonotype showed up many times. This rearrangement joins TRBV20-1 to TRBJ2-1, with D hard to call. Germline V gene data show CDR1 as DFQATT and CDR2 as SNEGSKA (reference sequence). CDR3 size: 15 residues. V lost 0 bases and J 4 bases, leaving 13 bases between the germline ends. In nucleotides, the CDR3 is TGCAGTGCTAGAGAACCGTTACGCGAATACAATGAGCAGTTCTTC. This gives the protein CSAREPLREYNEQFF.

This clonotype has at least ten counts. The chain combines TRBV29-1 with TRBJ2-3; 13 bases align to TRBD2. Germline V gene sequence: CDR1 SQVTM, CDR2 ANQGSEA. Trimming took 7 bases from V and 5 from J; bases not matched to a gene: 18. The CDR3 runs 18 residues. CDR3 residues: CSARRGLAGKDRRDTQYF. CDR3 DNA: TGCAGCGCGCGGAGGGGACTAGCGGGAAAAGATCGAAGAGATACGCAGTATTTT.

This clonotype was counted at least ten times. The rearrangement uses TRBV21-1 and TRBJ2-7; the table's D call of TRBD1 was not tested on the DNA. TRBV21-1 is reported as a pseudogene. The CDR3 totals 13 residues. The CDR3 nucleotides read TGTGCCAGCAGCTACCGGGACGATTACGAGCAGTACTTC. This codes for CASSYRDDYEQYF.

This clonotype was detected many times. The V and J genes are TRBV7-9 and TRBJ1-4; D is undetermined. V shed 2 bases and J shed 0 bases, with 13 bases lying between them. Germline CDR1 SEHNR, CDR2 FQNEAQ (reference sequence). The CDR3 length is 17 residues. In nucleotides, the CDR3 is TGTGCCAGCAGCTTACTCGGCAGCCCCGCAACTAATGAAAAACTGTTTTTT. Protein sequence: CASSLLGSPATNEKLFF.

This clonotype was picked up many times. The genes are TRBV20-1 and TRBJ1-2; 8 nucleotides match TRBD1. The CDR3 has 13 residues. The germline gives CDR1 DFQATT, CDR2 SNEGSKA (reference sequence). The V segment lost 3 bases and the J segment 4 bases; nucleotides outside the gene matches: 4. The CDR3 loop reads CSARGQAGYGYTF. CDR3 coding DNA: TGCAGTGCTAGGGGACAGGCAGGCTATGGCTACACCTTC.

As concerns this clonotype: Mismatch with germline at one junction end may stem from a read error. V usage is TRBV4-2 and J usage is TRBJ2-1; no firm D call. Germline-derived CDR1 and CDR2 are LGHNA and YNFKEQ. The CDR3 sequence is 16 residues long. The CDR3 loop reads CAISPGRSSSYNEQFF. Written as DNA, the CDR3 is TGTGCCATCAGCCCCGGGCGGAGCAGCTCCTACAATGAGCAGTTCTTC.

This clonotype came up many times. The V call is TRBV11-2, the J call TRBJ2-7, with a tentative D call TRBD2 (5 bases). Germline V gives CDR1 SGHAT, CDR2 FQNNGV. V was shortened by 5 bases and J by 6 bases, with 23 bases between the two germline ends. CDR3 length: 16 amino acids. The CDR3 protein is CASSPRLDSALGEQYF. The CDR3 nucleotides are TGTGCCAGCAGCCCCAGGCTGGACTCCGCGCTAGGCGAGCAGTACTTC.